These 11 T cell receptor beta chains share one sample of origin, sequenced in a study of T cells in Graves' hyperthyroidism and ophthalmopathy. The source material, RNA transcripts, was used to amplify TCR beta CDR3 regions. Researchers ran a first-round RT-PCR on the TCR CDR3 using the HTBI primer set. TCRdb reanalysed the multiplex PCR reads using MiXCR and keeps one entry per CDR3 protein. The data show approximately 430,000 distinct CDR3 sequences, less than 20% seen once. The sequencing sample was made of blood. These receptors all stem from a woman between 18 and 30 years old with Graves' hyperthyroidism.

This clonotype was observed many times. A much larger clone differs by one base, so this may be a read error. The chain links TRBV3-1 to TRBJ2-5, with D uncertain. The CDR3 is 11 residues long. Between the trimmed V and J ends, which lost 1 base and 4 bases, there was a span of 1 base. In germline, CDR1 is LGHDT, CDR2 YNNKEL (reference sequence). The CDR3 DNA reads TGTGCCAGCAGCCAAGCAGAGACCCAGTACTTC. The encoded protein is CASSQAETQYF.

This clonotype was recorded at least ten times. V usage is TRBV6-5 and J usage is TRBJ1-2; no reliable D call. V was clipped by 0 bases and J by 3 bases, with 11 bases between them. The germline V gene encodes CDR1 MNHEY and CDR2 SVGAGI. The CDR3 is 15 residues long. The CDR3 region has the DNA TGTGCCAGCAGTTACTCGTCGGTCTCTTACTATGGCTACACCTTC. It encodes CASSYSSVSYYGYTF.

This chain uses TRBV7-9 with TRBJ1-6; 8 bases agree with TRBD1. Germline-derived CDR1 and CDR2 are SEHNR and FQNEAQ (reference sequence). The CDR3 spans 17 residues. V shed 5 bases, J shed 5 bases, and the junction held 11 bases outside the gene matches. The CDR3 sequence: CASSPRTGLGNNSPLHF. The CDR3 DNA reads TGTGCCAGCAGCCCCCGGACAGGGCTGGGTAATAATTCACCCCTCCACTTT.

This clonotype has ten or more counts. V is TRBV12-3 or TRBV12-4 and J is TRBJ2-7; a possible D gene is TRBD1 (6 bases). The CDR3 extends over 13 amino acids. The V end lost 6 bases, the J end lost 0 bases, and 9 bases lay between the germline ends. This chain's CDR3 is CASRQGNSYEQYF. The CDR3 coding sequence is TGTGCCAGCAGACAGGGAAACTCCTACGAGCAGTACTTC.

This clonotype showed up many times. The rearrangement joins TRBV5-1 to TRBJ2-1; D remains ambiguous. The CDR3 has 13 residues. Trimming removed 3 bases at V and 6 bases at J, with 10 bases between. Germline lookup yields CDR1 SGHRS and CDR2 YFSETQ. The CDR3 protein is CASSSVASNEQFF. DNA of the CDR3: TGCGCCAGCAGCTCAGTGGCGAGCAATGAGCAGTTCTTC.

The chain combines TRBV7-2 with TRBJ2-7; D perhaps matches TRBD2 (6 bases). Per germline, CDR1 SGHTA and CDR2 FQGNSA. V dropped 5 bases and J dropped 4 bases, with 12 bases sitting between them. The CDR3 runs to 13 residues. CDR3 sequence: CASSPPDYYEQYF. The CDR3 DNA reads as TGTGCCAGCAGCCCCCCGGACTATTACGAGCAGTACTTC.

This clonotype was recorded a few times. The CDR3 sequence: CASSLTTGTQETQYF. The CDR3 region has the DNA TGTGCCAGCAGCTTAACAACCGGGACCCAAGAGACCCAGTACTTC. This chain links TRBV11-1 with TRBJ2-5, with D perhaps matching TRBD1 or TRBD2 (5 bases each). CDR3 length equals 15 residues. CDR1 and CDR2 (germline): SGHAT, FQDESV (reference sequence). V gave up 2 bases and J gave up 1 base, with 11 bases separating them.

This clonotype was recorded many times. This chain uses TRBV7-2 with TRBJ2-5; D ambiguous. The CDR3 is 13 residues long. The germline V gene has CDR1 SGHTA and CDR2 FQGNSA. The V end lost 1 base, the J end lost 13 bases, and 16 bases lay between the germline ends. Written as DNA, the CDR3 is TGTGCCAGCAGCTTAGATATCGCCCCGGCTGTGTACTTC. Its protein is CASSLDIAPAVYF.

The chain has TRBV20-1 and TRBJ2-1; D is possibly TRBD2 (5 bases). V gave up 0 bases and J gave up 4 bases, with 13 bases separating them. This CDR3 is 15 amino acids long. Germline assignment: CDR1 DFQATT and CDR2 SNEGSKA (reference sequence). The CDR3 sequence is CSARDRNSDYNEQFF. CDR3 DNA sequence: TGCAGTGCTAGAGATCGGAATAGCGATTACAATGAGCAGTTCTTC.

This clonotype has a count of ten or more. The chain employs TRBV29-1 and TRBJ1-1; no firm D call. Germline CDR1 reads SQVTM; CDR2 reads ANQGSEA. The CDR3 extends over 16 amino acids. V was trimmed by 6 bases and J by 3 bases, leaving 23 bases between them. The CDR3: CSVPSFGRTRYTEAFF. The CDR3 bases are TGCAGCGTCCCCAGTTTTGGGCGGACTAGGTACACTGAAGCTTTCTTT.

This clonotype was found many times. The chain combines TRBV12-3 or TRBV12-4 with TRBJ2-3, with D perhaps TRBD1 or TRBD2 (5 bases each). There are 15 residues in the CDR3. Trimming stripped 4 bases from V and 3 bases from J, with 14 bases between. The CDR3 protein is CASSSRPGPTDTQYF. The CDR3 nucleotides read TGTGCCAGCAGTTCACGACCGGGACCGACAGATACGCAGTATTTT.